The clone carrying this T cell receptor (beta chain) has a handful of counts. Antigen unknown. CDR3 length: 13 amino acids. V was cut by 0 bases and J by 8 bases, with 11 bases left in between. Germline V CDR1 and CDR2: SGDLS, YYNGEE. This sample stems from a study of CD8+ T cells in alopecia areata. Study-wide context: Among treated patients, oral tofacitinib was administered at 5 to 10 mg twice daily.

Sequencing templates came from extracted RNA that was reverse transcribed into cDNA. The data were produced by immunoSEQ multiplex PCR, yet TCRdb's version contains in-frame clones alone and is incomplete. This table has 150,000 to 200,000 clones, approximately 57% appearing once. The sample's treatment: oral pan-JAK inhibitor, 5-10 mg twice daily. The study, taken as a whole, reports: Uncertainty about whether baseline CD8+ expansion is linked to response remains, with one nonresponder.

V gene TRBV9 combines with J gene TRBJ2-5; the D gene is possibly TRBD2 (5 bases). The sample here was CD4+ T cells sorted from blood, taken at week 24, from a patient treated with tofacitinib. This clonotype was sampled from a human donor with alopecia areata. The CDR3 loop reads CASSVESGGTQYF. The DNA of the CDR3 is TGTGCCAGCAGCGTAGAGTCTGGAGGAACCCAGTACTTC.